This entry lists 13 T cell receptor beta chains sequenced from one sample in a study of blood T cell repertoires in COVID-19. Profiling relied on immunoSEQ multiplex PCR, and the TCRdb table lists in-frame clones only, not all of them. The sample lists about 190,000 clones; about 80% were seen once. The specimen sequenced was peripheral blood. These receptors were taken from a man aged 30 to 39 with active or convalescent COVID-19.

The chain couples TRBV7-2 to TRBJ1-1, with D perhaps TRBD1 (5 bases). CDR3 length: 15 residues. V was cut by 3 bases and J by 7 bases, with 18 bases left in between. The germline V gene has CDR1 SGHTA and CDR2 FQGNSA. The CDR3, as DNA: TGTGCCAGCAGCTTCCTGTTGACAGCTGCAATTGAAGCTTTCTTT. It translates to CASSFLLTAAIEAFF.

CDR3 sequence (DNA): TGTGCCAGCAGCGTAGGGTCAGGGTCGACTACCGGGGAGCTGTTTTTT. This codes for CASSVGSGSTTGELFF. The chain employs TRBV9 and TRBJ2-2; TRBD1 is a possible D gene (5 bases). This CDR3 has 16 amino acids. The germline V gene has CDR1 SGDLS and CDR2 YYNGEE. V was pared by 0 bases and J by 5 bases, with 14 bases between. Variable domain in full (rest from reference TRBV9 and TRBJ2-2): DSGVTQTPKHLITATGQRVTLRCSPRSGDLSVYWYQQSLDQGLQFLIQYYNGEERAKGNILERFSAQQFPDLHSELNLSSLELGDSALYFCASSVGSGSTTGELFFGEGSRLTVL.

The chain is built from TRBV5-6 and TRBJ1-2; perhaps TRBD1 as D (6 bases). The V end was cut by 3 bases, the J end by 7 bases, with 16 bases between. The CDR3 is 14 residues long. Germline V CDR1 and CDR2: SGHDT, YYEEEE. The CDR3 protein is CASSYAGAPGGYTF. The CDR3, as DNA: TGTGCCAGCAGCTACGCAGGGGCGCCGGGTGGCTACACCTTC.

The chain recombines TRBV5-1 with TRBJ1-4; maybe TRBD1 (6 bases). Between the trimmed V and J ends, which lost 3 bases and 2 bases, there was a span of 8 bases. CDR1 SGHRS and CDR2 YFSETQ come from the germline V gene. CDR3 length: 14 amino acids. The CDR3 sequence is CASSSDSTNEKLFF. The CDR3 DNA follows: TGCGCCAGCAGCTCGGACAGTACTAATGAAAAACTGTTTTTT. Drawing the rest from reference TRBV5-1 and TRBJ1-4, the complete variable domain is KAGVTQTPRYLIKTRGQQVTLSCSPISGHRSVSWYQQTPGQGLQFLFEYFSETQRNKGNFPGRFSGRQFSNSRSEMNVSTLELGDSALYLCASSSDSTNEKLFFGSGTQLSVL.

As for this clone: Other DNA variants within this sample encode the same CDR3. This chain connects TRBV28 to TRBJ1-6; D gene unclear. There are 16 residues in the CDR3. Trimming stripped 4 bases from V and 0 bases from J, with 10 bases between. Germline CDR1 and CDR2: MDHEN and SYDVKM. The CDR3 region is CASSSQASSYNSPLHF. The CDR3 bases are TGTGCCAGCAGTTCCCAGGCGAGCTCCTATAATTCACCCCTCCACTTT.

The CDR3 DNA sequence: TGTGCCAGCAGCCCCAATGGACAGTCGAATGAAAAACTGTTTTTT. It translates to CASSPNGQSNEKLFF. The chain links TRBV9 to TRBJ1-4; a weak D match, TRBD1 (6 bases). Between the trimmed V and J ends, which lost 4 bases and 5 bases, there was a span of 15 bases. Germline V gene data show CDR1 as SGDLS and CDR2 as YYNGEE. This CDR3 has 15 amino acids. Together with reference TRBV9 and TRBJ1-4, the CDR3 gives the full variable domain: DSGVTQTPKHLITATGQRVTLRCSPRSGDLSVYWYQQSLDQGLQFLIQYYNGEERAKGNILERFSAQQFPDLHSELNLSSLELGDSALYFCASSPNGQSNEKLFFGSGTQLSVL.

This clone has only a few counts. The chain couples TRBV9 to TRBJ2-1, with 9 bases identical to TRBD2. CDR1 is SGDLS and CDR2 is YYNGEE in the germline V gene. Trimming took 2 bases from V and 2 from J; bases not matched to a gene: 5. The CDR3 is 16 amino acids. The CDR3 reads CASSVSGGPTYNEQFF. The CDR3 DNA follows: TGTGCCAGCAGCGTCAGCGGGGGGCCGACCTACAATGAGCAGTTCTTC. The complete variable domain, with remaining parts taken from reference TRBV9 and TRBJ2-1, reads DSGVTQTPKHLITATGQRVTLRCSPRSGDLSVYWYQQSLDQGLQFLIQYYNGEERAKGNILERFSAQQFPDLHSELNLSSLELGDSALYFCASSVSGGPTYNEQFFGPGTRLTVL.

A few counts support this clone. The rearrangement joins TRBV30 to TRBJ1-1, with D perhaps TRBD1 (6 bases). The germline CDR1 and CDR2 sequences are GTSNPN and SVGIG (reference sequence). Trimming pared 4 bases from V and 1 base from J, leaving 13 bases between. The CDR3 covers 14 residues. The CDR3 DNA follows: TGTGCCTGGACCTCGGACAGACCGAACACTGAAGCTTTCTTT. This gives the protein CAWTSDRPNTEAFF.

The CDR3 DNA follows: TGTGCCAGTAGTATCTGGGCTAGCGGGGAGAACGAGCAGTACTTC. Its translation: CASSIWASGENEQYF. The chain combines TRBV19 with TRBJ2-7; 9 bases are a match to TRBD2. J was trimmed by 5 bases and V by 3 bases; bases with no gene match: 8. CDR3 size: 15 residues. The germline gives CDR1 LNHDA, CDR2 SQIVND (reference sequence).

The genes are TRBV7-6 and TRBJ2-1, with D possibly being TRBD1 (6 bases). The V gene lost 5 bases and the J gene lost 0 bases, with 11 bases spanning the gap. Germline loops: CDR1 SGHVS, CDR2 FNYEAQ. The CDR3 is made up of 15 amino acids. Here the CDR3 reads CASSPTGNSYNEQFF. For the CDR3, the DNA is TGTGCCAGCAGCCCCACAGGGAACTCCTACAATGAGCAGTTCTTC.

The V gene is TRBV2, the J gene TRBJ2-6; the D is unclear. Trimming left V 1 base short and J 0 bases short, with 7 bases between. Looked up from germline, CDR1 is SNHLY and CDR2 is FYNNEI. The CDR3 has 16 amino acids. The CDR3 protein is CASSEGQFSGANVLTF. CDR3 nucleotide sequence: TGTGCCAGCAGTGAAGGGCAGTTCTCTGGGGCCAACGTCCTGACTTTC. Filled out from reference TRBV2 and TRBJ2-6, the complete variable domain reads EPEVTQTPSHQVTQMGQEVILRCVPISNHLYFYWYRQILGQKVEFLVSFYNNEISEKSEIFDDQFSVERPDGSNFTLKIRSTKLEDSAMYFCASSEGQFSGANVLTFGAGSRLTVL.

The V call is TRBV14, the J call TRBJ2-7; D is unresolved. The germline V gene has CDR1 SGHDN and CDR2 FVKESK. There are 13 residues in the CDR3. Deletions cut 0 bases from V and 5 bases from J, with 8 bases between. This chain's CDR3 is CASSQEHPHEQYV. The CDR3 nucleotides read TGTGCCAGCAGCCAAGAACACCCCCACGAGCAGTACGTC.

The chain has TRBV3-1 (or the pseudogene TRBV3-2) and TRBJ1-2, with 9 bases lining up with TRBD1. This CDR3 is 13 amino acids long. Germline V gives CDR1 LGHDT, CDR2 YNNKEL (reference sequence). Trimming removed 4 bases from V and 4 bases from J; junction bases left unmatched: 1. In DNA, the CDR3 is TGTGCCAGCAGCCCACAGGGGGCCTATGGCTACACCTTC. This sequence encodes CASSPQGAYGYTF.